These 19 T cell receptor beta chains were sequenced from one sample in a study of early T cells in non-severe SARS-CoV-2 infection. TCRdb ran MiXCR on the 5' RACE reads and lists one entry per CDR3 protein. In the table there are about 48,000 distinct CDR3 sequences, about 9.8% of which are singletons. Source material: whole blood. All receptors derive from an adult who was a healthcare worker with PCR-confirmed SARS-CoV-2 infection or an uninfected control (not recorded which).

In this sample, this clonotype turned up many times. The CDR3 region has the DNA TGCAGCGTTCTCGGACTAGCGGGAGAGACCCAGTACTTC. Amino acid sequence: CSVLGLAGETQYF. The V and J genes are TRBV29-1 and TRBJ2-5, with TRBD2 matching 11 bases. The germline CDR1 and CDR2 sequences are SQVTM and ANQGSEA. This CDR3 comprises 13 residues. The trim removed 5 bases at V and 4 bases at J, leaving 3 bases unmatched.

This chain joins TRBV5-1 and TRBJ2-1; D is uncertain. With 3 bases removed from V and 11 bases from J, the gap between germline ends came to 9 bases. The CDR3 contains 11 residues. Germline V gene lookup returns CDR1 SGHRS and CDR2 YFSETQ. The CDR3 loop is CASSSTYKQFF. The CDR3 coding sequence is TGCGCCAGCAGCTCGACTTATAAGCAGTTCTTC.

A few counts support this clonotype. The chain joins TRBV6-1 to TRBJ1-1; 7 bases are a match to TRBD1. The CDR3 is 17 amino acids. The V and J ends lost 7 bases and 1 base, in that order; junction bases with no gene match: 15. Germline assignment: CDR1 MNHNS and CDR2 SASEGT. The CDR3 loop reads CASISGQLGLQNTEAFF. Here the CDR3 DNA reads TGTGCCAGCATCTCGGGACAGCTAGGACTTCAGAACACTGAAGCTTTCTTT.

This rearrangement joins TRBV5-6 to TRBJ2-3; D unclear. This CDR3 contains 15 residues. Looked up from germline, CDR1 is SGHDT and CDR2 is YYEEEE. V lost 0 bases and J lost 8, with 16 bases in between. The CDR3 reads CASSLDRRYPSTQYF. In nucleotides, the CDR3 is TGTGCCAGCAGCTTGGATCGCAGGTATCCCTCTACGCAGTATTTT.

This clonotype was seen a few times. The V and J genes are TRBV5-8 and TRBJ2-7; 10 positions match TRBD1. CDR3 length: 14 amino acids. Germline CDR1 reads SGHTS; CDR2 reads YDEGEE. The junction had 6 bases not matched to a gene; V was cut back by 4 bases and J by 5 bases. CDR3 in amino acids: CASSRDRGDHEQYF. In DNA form, the CDR3 reads TGTGCCAGCAGCCGGGACAGGGGAGACCACGAGCAGTACTTC.

This clonotype was observed many times. V and J are TRBV28 and TRBJ2-7; weak D call: TRBD1 (6 bases). Deletions cut 6 bases from V and 0 bases from J, with 9 bases between. CDR3 length equals 13 residues. Germline lookup yields CDR1 MDHEN and CDR2 SYDVKM. The CDR3 bases are TGTGCCAGCAGCCCGGACAGCTCCTACGAGCAGTACTTC. Its protein is CASSPDSSYEQYF.

This clonotype was recorded a few times. The rearrangement uses TRBV29-1 and TRBJ2-5, with a weak D call TRBD2 (5 bases). Germline CDR1 SQVTM, CDR2 ANQGSEA. The V gene lost 4 bases and the J gene lost 3 bases, with 12 bases spanning the gap. This CDR3 region has 13 residues. The CDR3 is CSVGFGVEETQYF. As DNA, the CDR3 is TGCAGCGTTGGGTTCGGGGTAGAAGAGACCCAGTACTTC.

This clonotype was detected only a few times. This chain uses TRBV10-3 with TRBJ2-5, with D tentatively TRBD1 (5 bases). CDR1 ENHRY and CDR2 SYGVKD come from the germline V gene. This CDR3 region has 13 residues. V dropped 3 bases and J dropped 4 bases, with 9 bases sitting between them. The DNA of the CDR3 is TGTGCCATCAGTGATCTAGGGGTAGAGACCCAGTACTTC. Translated, it gives CAISDLGVETQYF.

In its sample, this clonotype was seen many times. The chain links TRBV27 to TRBJ1-2; TRBD1 aligns across 7 bases. The CDR3 covers 14 residues. V gave up 4 bases and J gave up 6 bases; unmatched junction bases: 8. Per the germline V gene, CDR1 is MNHEY and CDR2 is SMNVEV (reference sequence). The CDR3 coding sequence is TGTGCCAGCAGTTCAAAGACAGGGAGGCATGGCTACACCTTC. It is translated as CASSSKTGRHGYTF.

This clonotype was seen repeatedly, ten times or more. The V call is TRBV5-4, the J call TRBJ2-5, with D possibly being TRBD1 (5 bases). The V and J ends lost 3 bases and 4 bases respectively, with 13 bases between them. This CDR3 spans 14 amino acids. Per the germline V gene, CDR1 is SGHNT and CDR2 is YYREEE (reference sequence). The CDR3: CASSSFQGRETQYF. CDR3 bases: TGTGCCAGCAGCTCTTTTCAGGGTCGAGAGACCCAGTACTTC.

The chain combines TRBV27 with TRBJ1-6; D is possibly TRBD1 (5 bases). CDR1 is MNHEY and CDR2 is SMNVEV in the germline V gene (reference sequence). Trimming pared 6 bases from V and 7 bases from J, leaving 16 bases between. This CDR3 comprises 15 residues. In DNA form, the CDR3 reads TGTGCCAGCAGACTTCAGGGAACTCTGAATTCACCCCTCCACTTT. Residues: CASRLQGTLNSPLHF.

The V call is TRBV9, the J call TRBJ1-5; 11 nucleotides line up with TRBD1. Trimming removed 3 bases from V and 5 bases from J; junction bases left unmatched: 4. The CDR3 is made up of 15 amino acids. Looked up from germline, CDR1 is SGDLS and CDR2 is YYNGEE. The CDR3 coding sequence is TGTGCCAGCAGCGCCGGACAGGGGGCACATCAGCCCCAGCATTTT. Encoded protein: CASSAGQGAHQPQHF.

This clonotype was recorded at least ten times. The gene calls are TRBV7-9 and TRBJ2-1; either TRBD1 or TRBD2 may supply D (5 bases each). This CDR3 is built from 14 residues. Trimming took 1 base from V and 9 from J, leaving 13 bases between them. CDR1 and CDR2 (germline): SEHNR, FQNEAQ (reference sequence). The CDR3 here is CASSLGARDGEQFF. DNA of the CDR3: TGTGCCAGCAGCTTAGGAGCTAGGGACGGTGAGCAGTTCTTC. The full variable domain, rest sourced from reference TRBV7-9 and TRBJ2-1, is DTGVSQNPRHKITKRGQNVTFRCDPISEHNRLYWYRQTLGQGPEFLTYFQNEAQLEKSRLLSDRFSAERPKGSFSTLEIQRTEQGDSAMYLCASSLGARDGEQFFGPGTRLTVL.

The chain couples TRBV6-5 to TRBJ2-7; the match to TRBD2 covers 10 bases. This CDR3 is built from 15 residues. From germline, CDR1 is MNHEY and CDR2 SVGAGI. With 6 bases clipped from V and 3 bases from J, the junction kept 8 bases outside the gene matches. CDR3 coding DNA: TGTGCCAGCAGACTTGGACTAGCGGATTACTACGAGCAGTACTTC. It translates to CASRLGLADYYEQYF.

This clonotype has ten or more counts. This sequence joins TRBV20-1 and TRBJ1-1, with D perhaps TRBD1 (6 bases). There are 12 residues in the CDR3. Per germline, CDR1 DFQATT and CDR2 SNEGSKA (reference sequence). With 7 bases removed from V and 1 base from J, the gap between germline ends came to 10 bases. CDR3 in DNA: TGCAGTGTCCCGACAGGGAACACTGAAGCTTTCTTT. Residues: CSVPTGNTEAFF.

This clonotype was seen many times. The gene calls are TRBV21-1 and TRBJ1-4; TRBD1 is the table's D call, not checked against the DNA. TRBV21-1 is recorded as a pseudogene. The CDR3 spans 15 residues. For the CDR3, the DNA is TGTGCCAGCAGCAGCCGGGACAGGGAGGAAGAAAAACTGTTTTTT. Its protein product is CASSSRDREEEKLFF.

The chain carries TRBV4-1 and TRBJ2-7; a possible D gene is TRBD2 (5 bases). Germline-derived CDR1 and CDR2 are MGHRA and YSYEKL. This CDR3 has 12 amino acids. Trimming removed 3 bases at V and 3 bases at J, with 6 bases between. The CDR3 coding sequence is TGCGCCAGCAGCCAGGGGAGCTACGAGCAGTACTTC. Amino acid sequence: CASSQGSYEQYF.

This clonotype was detected ten times or more. The chain couples TRBV20-1 to TRBJ2-4; no reliable D call. CDR1 DFQATT and CDR2 SNEGSKA come from the germline V gene (reference sequence). The CDR3 has 13 amino acids. V lost 1 base, J lost 0 bases, and 4 bases lay in between. The CDR3 DNA follows: TGCAGTGCTAGAGCCGTAGCCAAAAACATTCAGTACTTC. Protein product: CSARAVAKNIQYF.

This clonotype has just a few counts. The chain recombines TRBV20-1 with TRBJ2-1; D not certain. Trimming pared 6 bases from V and 5 bases from J, leaving 11 bases between. This CDR3 has 12 residues. The germline V gene has CDR1 DFQATT and CDR2 SNEGSKA (reference sequence). DNA of the CDR3: TGCAGTGCGAAACCTTTCCACAATGAGCAGTTCTTC. Residues: CSAKPFHNEQFF.